One TCR beta chain is described in this entry. Through a sample-barcoded 5' primer and a J-beta primer mix, a second PCR was run for roughly 6 to 12 cycles. TCRdb re-called the 5' RACE reads with MiXCR, one entry per CDR3 protein. Of about 1.4 million distinct CDR3 sequences listed, approximately 59% are singletons. The record originates from a study of blood T cells in healthy people across ages. The V gene lost 0 bases and the J gene lost 8 bases, with 16 bases spanning the gap. CDR1 and CDR2 from the germline V gene are ENHRY and SYGVKD. This CDR3 comprises 15 residues. The specimen sequenced was blood. V and J are TRBV10-3 and TRBJ1-2; D remains ambiguous. The clonotype originates from a man between 18 and 29 years old in good health. The CDR3 DNA is TGTGCCATCAGTGAGTCGGGGTCCGCTCTTCGGGGCTACACCTTC. This gives the protein CAISESGSALRGYTF.